This entry is about one TCR beta chain. An end of the junction does not agree with germline; a read error may underlie this. The time point was: newly diagnosed GD, antithyroid drugs for less than 3 months. From PBMCs, RNA was extracted and then used to make the TCR library. The sample originates from a study of regulatory T cells in long-lasting Graves disease. The TCR beta library used iRepertoire HTBI primers with Arm-PCR amplification of CDR3. Each CDR3 protein gets one entry after TCRdb re-called the multiplex PCR reads with MiXCR. Here the sample spans about 500,000 distinct CDR3 sequences, about a sixth being singletons. CDR3 length: 15 amino acids. Germline assignment: CDR1 SEHNR and CDR2 FQNEAQ (reference sequence). These data also formed part of another study, on T cells in Graves' hyperthyroidism and ophthalmopathy.

The input for sequencing was peripheral blood mononuclear cells (PBMCs), taken at new diagnosis, from a patient treated with antithyroid drugs. This clonotype was sampled from a man aged 35-49 years with Graves disease. This chain links TRBV7-9 with TRBJ1-1; D gene uncertain. The CDR3 loop reads CASSSRGRGKTEASF. The CDR3 nucleotides are TGTGCCAGCAGCTCACGAGGACGGGGAAAAACTGAAGCTTCCTTT.